The TCR beta chain under discussion was sequenced for a study of cytomegalovirus exposure and HLA in healthy donors. General observations from the study: 87-base-pair reads could not separate some V segments, including TRBV6-2 and TRBV6-3. Later, TCR association rates were found to vary by HLA locus, highest for DRB1 and lowest for HLA-C.

V was clipped by 9 bases and J by 4 bases, with 15 bases between them. This CDR3 contains 13 residues. Germline loops: CDR1 MNHEY, CDR2 SVGAGI. Comment on this clone: Its antigen remains unknown.

Donors counted as nominally healthy when sampled, yet unrecorded immune exposures were likely. PCR amplification relied on 60 Vbeta primers (plus 13 Jbeta primers). The table came from immunoSEQ multiplex PCR; TCRdb's copy has only in-frame clones and leaves some out. The sample has under 250,000 clones; about four fifths are singletons. This TCR derives from a woman between 50 and 59 years old in good health and CMV-seropositive. The sequenced sample consisted of PBMCs. The rearrangement joins TRBV6-5 to TRBJ1-1; the D gene is possibly TRBD1 (5 bases). The CDR3 spells CASFAGGITEAFF. The CDR3 DNA reads as TGTGCCAGTTTCGCGGGGGGTATCACTGAAGCTTTCTTT.